This TCR beta chain stems from a study of cytomegalovirus exposure and HLA in healthy donors. Study-wide background: Later analysis reported that the 120 or so validation repertoires shared the platform of the 500 to 750 first-cohort repertoires.

TCRdb's table, derived via immunoSEQ multiplex PCR, lists solely in-frame clones and lacks some. The table records around 63,000 clones, more than 80% of them present only once. General study findings and limits: Specific recognition of CMV antigens was confirmed in vitro for a few chains (all CMV-associated). Across donors, most TCRs were seen rarely, yet some public ones were widespread.

Trimming removed 0 bases from V and 3 bases from J; junction bases left unmatched: 8. The CDR3 length is 16 residues. Germline values: CDR1 SGHAT, CDR2 FQNNGV. A few counts support this clone. The antigen remains unidentified. The same CDR3 arises from other DNA sequences in this sample as well. The clonotype was recovered from a woman in her late teens or twenties in good health and CMV-seronegative. Sequences were obtained from PBMCs. V gene TRBV11-2 combines with J gene TRBJ2-7, with 7 positions matching TRBD1. DNA for the CDR3: TGTGCCAGCAGCTTAGATCACAGGGGAAATGTCTACGAGCAGTACTTC. Translating it yields CASSLDHRGNVYEQYF.